What follows are 22 T cell receptor beta chains derived from one specimen sequenced in a study of early T cells in non-severe SARS-CoV-2 infection. TCRdb ran MiXCR on the 5' RACE reads and lists one entry per CDR3 protein. The sample has approximately 88,000 distinct CDR3 sequences; 12% to 15% are singletons. Sequencing was done on a sample of whole blood. All receptors come from an adult who was a healthcare worker with PCR-confirmed SARS-CoV-2 infection or an uninfected control (not recorded which).

This clonotype turned up a few times. The V call is TRBV20-1, the J call TRBJ1-5, with no clear D. This CDR3 has 13 residues. The V end lost 6 bases, the J end lost 3 bases, and 12 bases lay between the germline ends. Germline V gene data show CDR1 as DFQATT and CDR2 as SNEGSKA (reference sequence). The DNA for the CDR3 is TGCAGTGCCTCCGTTGATCCCAATCAGCCCCAGCATTTT. Translating gives CSASVDPNQPQHF.

This clonotype was seen ten or more times. The rearrangement uses TRBV5-1 and TRBJ2-2; D is uncertain. The CDR3 runs to 12 residues. The V gene lost 2 bases and the J gene lost 6 bases, with 5 bases spanning the gap. CDR1 is SGHRS and CDR2 is YFSETQ in the germline V gene. This chain's CDR3 is CASSFNSGELFF. The DNA for the CDR3 is TGCGCCAGCAGCTTTAATTCCGGGGAGCTGTTTTTT. Combining the CDR3 with reference TRBV5-1 and TRBJ2-2 gives the whole variable domain KAGVTQTPRYLIKTRGQQVTLSCSPISGHRSVSWYQQTPGQGLQFLFEYFSETQRNKGNFPGRFSGRQFSNSRSEMNVSTLELGDSALYLCASSFNSGELFFGEGSRLTVL.

The sample holds many counts of this clonotype. The chain combines TRBV19 with TRBJ1-2; maybe TRBD1 (5 bases). Germline-derived CDR1 and CDR2 are LNHDA and SQIVND (reference sequence). Trimming removed 5 bases from V and 5 bases from J, with 18 bases in between. This CDR3 region has 15 residues. CDR3 sequence: CASSVQQDSAYGYTF. The CDR3 DNA follows: TGTGCCAGTAGTGTTCAACAGGATTCGGCATATGGCTACACCTTC. The full variable domain, with the rest looked up from reference TRBV19 and TRBJ1-2, is DGGITQSPKYLFRKEGQNVTLSCEQNLNHDAMYWYRQDPGQGLRLIYYSQIVNDFQKGDIAEGYSVSREKKESFPLTVTSAQKNPTAFYLCASSVQQDSAYGYTFGSGTRLTVV.

This clonotype was detected many times. V and J are TRBV18 and TRBJ1-1; TRBD1 matches 8 bases. Germline trimming cut 5 bases from V and 0 bases from J; bases unmatched to any gene: 5. Germline lookup yields CDR1 KGHSH and CDR2 LQKENI. The CDR3 is made up of 15 amino acids. CDR3 region: CASSVTGAMNTEAFF. The CDR3 coding sequence is TGTGCCAGCTCAGTGACAGGGGCTATGAACACTGAAGCTTTCTTT.

V is TRBV6-1 and J is TRBJ1-1; D is unresolved. From germline, CDR1 is MNHNS and CDR2 SASEGT. This CDR3 has 15 amino acids. Trimming shortened V by 1 base and J by 11 bases, and 20 bases separated the two germline ends. CDR3 residues: CASSEVYGTEDDAFF. In nucleotides, the CDR3 is TGTGCCAGCAGTGAAGTTTATGGAACCGAGGACGACGCTTTCTTT.

This clonotype was picked up a small number of times. The chain carries TRBV20-1 and TRBJ2-3; 10 bases fit TRBD2. CDR1 is DFQATT, CDR2 SNEGSKA, per germline (reference sequence). The CDR3 is 16 residues long. V gave up 3 bases and J gave up 2 bases; unmatched junction bases: 8. The CDR3 sequence is CSASKRGGPNTDTQYF. In DNA form, the CDR3 reads TGCAGTGCTAGTAAGCGGGGGGGCCCGAACACAGATACGCAGTATTTT.

The rearrangement uses TRBV7-2 and TRBJ2-3, with TRBD2 matching over 11 bases. From germline, CDR1 is SGHTA and CDR2 FQGNSA. CDR3 size: 16 residues. V dropped 0 bases and J dropped 5; count of bases not matched to a gene: 4. CDR3 in amino acids: CASSLARTSGQDTQYF. CDR3 in DNA: TGTGCCAGCAGCTTAGCCCGGACTAGCGGGCAAGATACGCAGTATTTT.

In its sample, this clonotype was seen a few times. The J gene is TRBJ2-3, the V gene TRBV12-3 or TRBV12-4; the D call may be TRBD1 or TRBD2 (5 bases each). The CDR3 is 18 amino acids. V lost 0 bases to trimming and J lost 0 bases, with 16 bases between them. CDR3 bases: TGTGCCAGCAGTTTAGCGAAAGGTCGCCGGGGCAGCACAGATACGCAGTATTTT. Translation gives CASSLAKGRRGSTDTQYF.

This clonotype was recorded many times. This rearrangement joins TRBV6-6 to TRBJ2-3, with D possibly TRBD2 on 6 matching bases. The CDR3 has 14 amino acids. V lost 11 bases, J lost 5 bases, and 20 bases lay in between. The germline CDR1 and CDR2 sequences are MNHNY and SVGAGI (reference sequence). CDR3 sequence: CAGSDSGERDTQYF. CDR3 nucleotide sequence: TGTGCCGGCTCAGACTCGGGGGAACGAGATACGCAGTATTTT.

The chain links TRBV6-6 to TRBJ1-2; D uncertain. V lost 4 bases, J lost 2 bases, and 5 bases lay in between. Germline V lookup: CDR1 MNHNY, CDR2 SVGAGI (reference sequence). This CDR3 is 12 amino acids long. CDR3 sequence reads: CASSSGNYGYTF. CDR3 DNA: TGTGCCAGCAGTTCCGGGAACTATGGCTACACCTTC.

V usage is TRBV12-3 or TRBV12-4 and J usage is TRBJ2-3, with D possibly TRBD1 on 5 matching bases. The CDR3 length is 14 residues. Trimming shortened V by 1 base and J by 4 bases, and 9 bases separated the two germline ends. The CDR3 DNA reads TGTGCCAGCAGTTTAGGGGGCGAGGCAGATACGCAGTATTTT. Its protein product is CASSLGGEADTQYF.

In its sample, this clonotype was seen many times. This chain connects TRBV29-1 to TRBJ2-3; 7 bases match TRBD2. The CDR3 has 11 residues. Germline values: CDR1 SQVTM, CDR2 ANQGSEA. J was trimmed by 5 bases and V by 6 bases; bases with no gene match: 2. The DNA of the CDR3 is TGCAGCGTAACGGGGGGAGATACGCAGTATTTT. Protein product: CSVTGGDTQYF.

This clonotype has a handful of counts. The J gene is TRBJ2-3, the V gene TRBV12-3 or TRBV12-4, with D perhaps TRBD1 (6 bases). V was pared by 3 bases and J by 5 bases, with 21 bases between. This CDR3 is 17 amino acids long. CDR3 protein: CASSLSGTLVGVDTQYF. In DNA form, the CDR3 reads TGTGCCAGCAGTTTGTCAGGGACACTAGTGGGGGTAGATACGCAGTATTTT.

This clonotype occurred many times. The chain joins TRBV7-9 to TRBJ2-7, with 7 positions matching TRBD1. Looked up from germline, CDR1 is SEHNR and CDR2 is FQNEAQ (reference sequence). The CDR3 length is 14 residues. The V segment lost 2 bases and the J segment 2 bases; nucleotides outside the gene matches: 3. The DNA for the CDR3 is TGTGCCAGCAGCTTATCCCAGGGGGCCTACGAGCAGTACTTC. Its protein is CASSLSQGAYEQYF.

This clonotype was recorded many times. This rearrangement joins TRBV6-1 to TRBJ1-2; weak D call: TRBD1 (6 bases). The CDR3 consists of 14 residues. The V gene's germline CDR1 is MNHNS and CDR2 SASEGT. Deletions cut 6 bases from V and 2 bases from J, with 13 bases between. The CDR3 here is CASSYGTPNYGYTF. The CDR3 DNA is TGTGCCAGCAGCTACGGGACACCGAACTATGGCTACACCTTC.

This clonotype was seen repeatedly, ten times or more. The rearrangement joins TRBV5-1 to TRBJ2-3; D remains ambiguous. V was trimmed by 0 bases and J by 7 bases, leaving 9 bases between them. From germline, CDR1 is SGHRS and CDR2 YFSETQ. This CDR3 has 13 amino acids. As DNA, the CDR3 is TGCGCCAGCAGCTTGGACGCCCCGAATACGCAGTATTTT. Translation gives CASSLDAPNTQYF.

The chain carries TRBV6-2 or TRBV6-3 and TRBJ2-7; D is uncertain. The CDR3 consists of 13 residues. V lost 4 bases and J 3 bases, leaving 10 bases between the germline ends. Germline-derived CDR1 and CDR2 are MNHEY and SVGEGT. CDR3 in amino acids: CASSWVGLYEQYF. CDR3 DNA sequence: TGTGCCAGCAGTTGGGTCGGTCTCTACGAGCAGTACTTC.

This clonotype came up a few times. The chain recombines TRBV12-3 or TRBV12-4 with TRBJ1-5; D call uncertain. The CDR3 is made up of 14 amino acids. V lost 2 bases to trimming and J lost 0 bases, with 5 bases between them. The CDR3 sequence: CASSLWGSNQPQHF. Here the CDR3 DNA reads TGTGCCAGCAGTTTATGGGGTAGCAATCAGCCCCAGCATTTT.

This clonotype was observed at least ten times. The chain recombines TRBV29-1 with TRBJ1-4; D is unclear. With 5 bases removed from V and 7 bases from J, the gap between germline ends came to 14 bases. Germline CDR1 and CDR2: SQVTM and ANQGSEA. The CDR3 loop spans 13 amino acids. CDR3 nucleotides: TGCAGCGTTTCCCCCCCAGGCGGTGAAAAACTGTTTTTT. Its translation is CSVSPPGGEKLFF.

The table lists this clonotype with a few counts. V is TRBV24-1 and J is TRBJ1-2; 7 bases line up with TRBD1. This CDR3 has 16 residues. Germline trimming cut 3 bases from V and 0 bases from J; bases unmatched to any gene: 6. In germline, CDR1 is KGHDR, CDR2 SFDVKD. As DNA, the CDR3 is TGTGCCACCAGTGATAAACGGACAGGCTCTAACTATGGCTACACCTTC. Translating gives CATSDKRTGSNYGYTF.

The CDR3 DNA is TGTGCCAGCAGTTACTCCCCGGGGAGGGGTCACACCGGGGAGCTGTTTTTT. It encodes CASSYSPGRGHTGELFF. V is TRBV6-2 or TRBV6-3 and J is TRBJ2-2, with TRBD2 matching over 7 bases. The CDR3 loop spans 17 amino acids. The J segment lost 3 bases and the V segment lost 0 bases, leaving 7 bases of the junction unmatched. CDR1 and CDR2 from the germline V gene are MNHEY and SVGEGT.

This clonotype was found a few times. V usage is TRBV30 and J usage is TRBJ1-2, with D maybe TRBD1 (6 bases). V lost 0 bases to trimming and J lost 3 bases, with 17 bases between them. The CDR3 consists of 16 residues. Germline V gene data show CDR1 as GTSNPN and CDR2 as SVGIG (reference sequence). CDR3 residues: CAWSVVRGADDYGYTF. CDR3 in DNA: TGTGCCTGGAGTGTAGTAAGGGGGGCGGACGACTATGGCTACACCTTC.